This passage covers 15 T cell receptor beta chains from one sample sequenced in a study of blood T cell repertoires in COVID-19. Produced via immunoSEQ multiplex PCR; TCRdb's table is partial and in-frame only. The repertoire includes under 150,000 clones, roughly 80% of them detected once, and approximately 9.2% sits in the top ten. The material sequenced was peripheral blood. The receptors stem from a human donor with acute or convalescent COVID-19. The donor label of this sample is uncertain.

V is TRBV9 and J is TRBJ2-3; D is perhaps TRBD1 (7 bases). Germline V gene data show CDR1 as SGDLS and CDR2 as YYNGEE. Trimming pared 0 bases from V and 0 bases from J, leaving 11 bases between. The CDR3 sequence is 16 residues long. DNA of the CDR3: TGTGCCAGCAGCGTAGAGGGGGGACAGAGCACAGATACGCAGTATTTT. Its protein is CASSVEGGQSTDTQYF.

This clone has a handful of counts. The chain recombines TRBV2 with TRBJ1-6; D not certain. The V end lost 11 bases, the J end lost 5 bases, and 25 bases lay between the germline ends. Germline V gene data show CDR1 as SNHLY and CDR2 as FYNNEI. This CDR3 is built from 17 residues. CDR3 protein: CAAWADQMAYHNSPLHF. For the CDR3, the DNA is TGTGCCGCATGGGCCGACCAAATGGCTTACCATAATTCACCCCTCCACTTT.

The rearrangement links TRBV6-5 to TRBJ2-2, with a tentative D call TRBD2 (5 bases). The V gene's germline CDR1 is MNHEY and CDR2 SVGAGI. The CDR3 covers 12 residues. V was cut by 6 bases and J by 6 bases, with 8 bases left in between. CDR3 loop: CASRKAAGELFF. CDR3 coding DNA: TGTGCCAGCAGGAAAGCGGCCGGGGAGCTGTTTTTT.

This rearrangement joins TRBV7-2 to TRBJ1-3; TRBD1 might be the D (5 bases). CDR3 size: 14 residues. Germline CDR1 reads SGHTA; CDR2 reads FQGNSA. The V and J ends lost 4 bases and 2 bases respectively, with 9 bases between them. The CDR3 DNA reads as TGTGCCAGCAGCTATACAGGTCCTGGAAACACCATATATTTT. This gives the protein CASSYTGPGNTIYF.

As concerns this clone: At one of its ends the junction is not consistent with the germline gene, which may arise from a read error. V is TRBV4-2 and J is TRBJ1-4, with 7 bases aligning to TRBD1. Germline CDR1 and CDR2: LGHNA and YNFKEQ. The CDR3 is made up of 16 amino acids. CDR3 nucleotide sequence: TGTGCCAGCACCCAAGGGACAGTTTCAACTAATGAAAAACTGTTTTTT. Its protein is CASTQGTVSTNEKLFF.

This chain joins TRBV29-1 and TRBJ1-2, with a tentative D call TRBD1 (5 bases). The CDR3 contains 12 residues. Trimming left V 4 bases short and J 7 bases short, with 13 bases between. CDR1 is SQVTM, CDR2 ANQGSEA, per germline. The CDR3 region has the DNA TGCAGCGTTGGGGGGGGATACGGTGGCTACACCTTC. As protein: CSVGGGYGGYTF.

The chain couples TRBV10-1 to TRBJ1-2; 8 bases line up with TRBD1. Germline CDR1 WNHNN, CDR2 SYGVQD (reference sequence). Trimming cost V 2 bases and J 4 bases; bases outside gene matches: 3. The CDR3 consists of 14 residues. The CDR3: CASSERTGRYGYTF. CDR3 sequence (DNA): TGCGCCAGCAGTGAGCGGACAGGGCGCTATGGCTACACCTTC.

The CDR3 loop is CASSLSGNYGYTF. The DNA of the CDR3 is TGTGCCAGCAGCTTGTCAGGGAACTATGGCTACACCTTC. The chain uses TRBV5-5 and TRBJ1-2; a weak D match, TRBD1 (5 bases). The CDR3 has 13 residues. Germline assignment: CDR1 SGHKS and CDR2 YYEKEE (reference sequence). Trimming pared 1 base from V and 2 bases from J, leaving 6 bases between.

CDR3 DNA sequence: TGTGCCAGCAGTTCCCCTGTACGGGGCAATCAGCCCCAGCATTTT. Protein product: CASSSPVRGNQPQHF. The chain has TRBV28 and TRBJ1-5; no definite D call. Trimming shortened V by 4 bases and J by 2 bases, and 12 bases separated the two germline ends. This CDR3 contains 15 residues. CDR1 is MDHEN, CDR2 SYDVKM, per germline. Complete variable domain (other parts from reference TRBV28 and TRBJ1-5): DVKVTQSSRYLVKRTGEKVFLECVQDMDHENMFWYRQDPGLGLRLIYFSYDVKMKEKGDIPEGYSVSREKKERFSLILESASTNQTSMYLCASSSPVRGNQPQHFGDGTRLSIL.

The genes are TRBV30 and TRBJ2-2; 7 nucleotides align to TRBD1. Trimming cost V 1 base and J 2 bases; bases outside gene matches: 7. This CDR3 has 16 amino acids. Per germline, CDR1 GTSNPN and CDR2 SVGIG (reference sequence). The CDR3, as DNA: TGTGCCTGGAGTGCCCGGACAGGCTACAACACCGGGGAGCTGTTTTTT. Its translation: CAWSARTGYNTGELFF. Variable domain in full (rest from reference TRBV30 and TRBJ2-2): SQTIHQWPATLVQPVGSPLSLECTVEGTSNPNLYWYRQAAGRGLQLLFYSVGIGQISSEVPQNLSASRPQDRQFILSSKKLLLSDSGFYLCAWSARTGYNTGELFFGEGSRLTVL.

This chain joins TRBV20-1 and TRBJ2-5; tentative D call: TRBD2 (6 bases). V shed 3 bases and J shed 1 base, with 12 bases lying between them. CDR1 is DFQATT and CDR2 is SNEGSKA in the germline V gene (reference sequence). The CDR3 runs 14 residues. DNA for the CDR3: TGCAGTGCTAGTGGGACTGCCCGCCAAGAGACCCAGTACTTC. This codes for CSASGTARQETQYF.

The sample holds a few counts of this clone. This same CDR3 is encoded by further DNA sequences in the sample. The chain is built from TRBV2 and TRBJ2-1, with 7 bases fitting TRBD2. Trimming cost V 3 bases and J 4 bases; bases outside gene matches: 9. CDR3 length equals 16 residues. CDR1 and CDR2 from the germline V gene are SNHLY and FYNNEI. The CDR3 loop reads CASSEGRGVPYNEQFF. The DNA for the CDR3 is TGTGCCAGCAGTGAGGGACGGGGGGTACCATACAATGAGCAGTTCTTC.

The V gene is TRBV2, the J gene TRBJ1-2; 8 nucleotides line up with TRBD1. The CDR3 runs 14 residues. Unmatched junction bases numbered 10, after V lost 6 bases and J lost 7 bases. CDR1 is SNHLY, CDR2 FYNNEI, per germline. In nucleotides, the CDR3 is TGTGCCAGCAGACCGACAGGGGTTAGGTTTGGCTACACCTTC. Amino acids: CASRPTGVRFGYTF.

The chain combines TRBV5-1 with TRBJ1-2; no clear D gene. Germline-derived CDR1 and CDR2 are SGHRS and YFSETQ. V lost 4 bases and J 5 bases, leaving 15 bases between the germline ends. The CDR3 spans 14 residues. CDR3 coding DNA: TGCGCCAGCAGCCTGGCCGGGAGGACTTATGGCTACACCTTC. Amino acid sequence: CASSLAGRTYGYTF.

The chain joins TRBV5-1 to TRBJ2-7; 10 positions match TRBD1. The ends lost 4 bases at V and 3 bases at J; junction bases unmatched: 4. From germline, CDR1 is SGHRS and CDR2 YFSETQ. CDR3 length equals 14 residues. CDR3 sequence: CASSPTGGLYEQYF. CDR3 sequence (DNA): TGCGCCAGCAGCCCGACAGGGGGCCTCTACGAGCAGTACTTC.